The entry below describes one TCR beta chain. TCRdb itself ran the RT-PCR reads through MiXCR, one entry per CDR3 protein. The sample lists around 70,000 distinct CDR3 sequences, about 26% occurring once. Germline V gives CDR1 SGHRS, CDR2 YFSETQ. The CDR3 totals 16 residues. With V trimmed by 6 bases and J by 5 bases, 10 bases remained unmatched. The data belong to a study of patients and donors after allogeneic stem cell transplantation. Specimen: blood, either unsorted or a sorted T cell fraction (not recorded which). The V and J genes are TRBV5-1 and TRBJ2-2, with 10 bases that match TRBD2. This sequence was found in a human donor who was either an allogeneic HSCT recipient or a stem cell or donor lymphocyte infusion donor (not recorded which). It is not recorded whose cells these are; they may come from a transplant donor. The CDR3 loop reads CASTLLTSGITGELFF. DNA for the CDR3: TGCGCCAGCACCCTTCTTACTAGCGGGATTACCGGGGAGCTGTTTTTT.